Below, 9 T cell receptor beta chains from the same sample are listed, as sequenced in a study of blood T cell repertoires in COVID-19. The table came from immunoSEQ multiplex PCR; TCRdb's copy has only in-frame clones and leaves some out. The sample carries around 100,000 clones, roughly 85% recorded once. The sample was peripheral blood. These receptors all come from a woman aged 55-70 years with COVID-19, enrolled during active disease.

The genes are TRBV19 and TRBJ1-1; a possible D gene is TRBD1 (5 bases). This CDR3 spans 15 amino acids. Germline V lookup: CDR1 LNHDA, CDR2 SQIVND (reference sequence). V was trimmed by 4 bases and J by 1 base, leaving 13 bases between them. The DNA of the CDR3 is TGTGCCAGTAGTAGAGGCTCGGGGGGGAACACTGAAGCTTTCTTT. Translated, it gives CASSRGSGGNTEAFF.

This chain connects TRBV15 to TRBJ1-2, with 10 bases that match TRBD1. The CDR3 contains 14 residues. V lost 6 bases, J lost 7 bases, and 8 bases stayed unmatched. CDR1 and CDR2 from the germline V gene are LNHNV and YYDKDF (reference sequence). The chain's CDR3 is CATSSGQGLSGYTF. CDR3 nucleotides: TGTGCCACCAGTTCGGGACAGGGGTTATCTGGCTACACCTTC.

V usage is TRBV5-1 and J usage is TRBJ1-3; tentative D call: TRBD1 (6 bases). The CDR3 is 13 amino acids. In germline, CDR1 is SGHRS, CDR2 YFSETQ. V was pared by 2 bases and J by 4 bases, with 7 bases between. CDR3 region: CASSFGQGNTIYF. The CDR3 coding sequence is TGCGCCAGCAGCTTTGGACAGGGAAACACCATATATTTT.

V is TRBV5-4 and J is TRBJ1-1; no firm D call. Germline CDR1 and CDR2: SGHNT and YYREEE (reference sequence). V was clipped by 4 bases and J by 1 base, with 8 bases between them. The CDR3 contains 13 residues. CDR3 sequence (DNA): TGTGCCAGCAGCATTTCAGGGAACACTGAAGCTTTCTTT. It codes for CASSISGNTEAFF.

This rearrangement joins TRBV10-3 to TRBJ1-1, with D possibly TRBD1 on 5 matching bases. The CDR3 extends over 14 amino acids. The V end lost 0 bases, the J end lost 4 bases, and 9 bases lay between the germline ends. CDR1 is ENHRY and CDR2 is SYGVKD in the germline V gene. This chain's CDR3 is CAISESGGGTEAFF. The CDR3 coding sequence is TGTGCCATCAGTGAGTCGGGGGGTGGCACTGAAGCTTTCTTT.

The chain recombines TRBV5-1 with TRBJ2-2; TRBD1 aligns across 10 bases. Germline values: CDR1 SGHRS, CDR2 YFSETQ. V was clipped by 4 bases and J by 6 bases; unmatched bases: 9. The CDR3 has 16 amino acids. In DNA form, the CDR3 reads TGCGCCAGCAGCCTACCGGGACAGGGGTCCCCCGGGGAGCTGTTTTTT. Protein product: CASSLPGQGSPGELFF.

This clone was detected once. The same CDR3 also results from other DNA sequences found in this sample. V and J are TRBV19 and TRBJ1-1; TRBD1 might be the D (5 bases). Germline V gene lookup returns CDR1 LNHDA and CDR2 SQIVND (reference sequence). V lost 5 bases and J 1 base, leaving 8 bases between the germline ends. The CDR3 is 13 residues long. The CDR3 region has the DNA TGTGCCAGTAGTCAAACAGGGAACACTGAAGCTTTCTTT. This translates into CASSQTGNTEAFF.

This chain's CDR3 is CASSSIRGSGNTIYF. The CDR3 DNA follows: TGTGCCAGCAGCTCGATCAGGGGCTCTGGAAACACCATATATTTT. The chain links TRBV2 to TRBJ1-3, with a tentative D call TRBD1 (6 bases). The CDR3 runs 15 residues. Germline V gene data show CDR1 as SNHLY and CDR2 as FYNNEI. Trimming took 6 bases from V and 0 from J, leaving 12 bases between them.

Only one count was recorded for this clone. The rearrangement uses TRBV5-6 and TRBJ1-3, with 8 nucleotides matching TRBD1. Trimming took 4 bases from V and 2 from J; bases not matched to a gene: 8. CDR1 is SGHDT and CDR2 is YYEEEE in the germline V gene. The CDR3 contains 16 residues. The CDR3 sequence is CASSARDRLTGNTIYF. In DNA, the CDR3 is TGTGCCAGCAGCGCCCGGGACAGGTTAACTGGAAACACCATATATTTT.